These 9 T cell receptor beta chains originate from one sample sequenced in a study of T cell repertoires in cytomegalovirus infection. TCRdb called the reads again in MiXCR, with one record for every CDR3 protein. The data hold under 250,000 distinct CDR3 sequences, with around an eighth observed a single time. Source material: PBMCs. These receptors originate from a human donor in good health (CMV status not recorded). Some clones in this sample may be carry-over from other donors' samples.

This chain joins TRBV7-6 and TRBJ1-1, with D possibly TRBD1 on 6 matching bases. This CDR3 has 13 residues. Germline lookup yields CDR1 SGHVS and CDR2 FNYEAQ. The ends were cut back, 5 bases at V and 5 bases at J, with 12 bases in the middle. The CDR3 coding sequence is TGTGCCAGCAGCGATCAAGGGGGGACTGAAGCTTTCTTT. The encoded protein is CASSDQGGTEAFF.

The chain couples TRBV20-1 to TRBJ1-1, with 9 bases identical to TRBD1. The V gene end was trimmed by 1 base and the J gene end by 0 bases; junction bases not matched to a gene: 9. Germline lookup yields CDR1 DFQATT and CDR2 SNEGSKA (reference sequence). The length of the CDR3 is 17 residues. The CDR3 DNA follows: TGCAGTGCTAGAGTCCGACAGGGGGGGAGAATGAACACTGAAGCTTTCTTT. It encodes CSARVRQGGRMNTEAFF.

This clonotype was found many times. Its ends do not fully match the called genes, so a read error is possible. The chain uses TRBV19 and TRBJ2-7; D may be TRBD2 (6 bases). Germline loops: CDR1 LNHDA, CDR2 SQIVND (reference sequence). The CDR3 spans 12 residues. The CDR3 reads CASSSGTYQQYF. The CDR3 region has the DNA TGTGCCAGTAGTAGCGGGACCTACCAGCAGTACTTC.

This clonotype occurred many times. This chain joins TRBV29-1 and TRBJ2-5, with 10 positions matching TRBD1. V was pared by 7 bases and J by 4 bases, with 6 bases of the junction left unmatched. Germline V gene sequence: CDR1 SQVTM, CDR2 ANQGSEA. This CDR3 is 13 amino acids long. The CDR3 nucleotides read TGCAGCGGACGACAGGGGGCGGGAGAGACCCAGTACTTC. It specifies CSGRQGAGETQYF.

The J gene is TRBJ2-7, the V gene TRBV19; D may be TRBD1 (5 bases). The CDR3 spans 13 residues. Germline assignment: CDR1 LNHDA and CDR2 SQIVND (reference sequence). Trimming shortened V by 7 bases and J by 1 base, and 11 bases separated the two germline ends. Here the CDR3 reads CASNTGGSYEQYF. The DNA of the CDR3 is TGTGCCAGTAACACAGGTGGTTCCTACGAGCAGTACTTC.

This clonotype showed up many times. The chain uses TRBV28 and TRBJ2-1; D is uncertain. The germline CDR1 and CDR2 sequences are MDHEN and SYDVKM. Trimming shortened V by 3 bases and J by 0 bases, and 9 bases separated the two germline ends. The CDR3 totals 15 residues. CDR3 protein: CASSFSGSSYNEQFF. CDR3 in DNA: TGTGCCAGCAGTTTCTCAGGTAGCTCCTACAATGAGCAGTTCTTC.

This clonotype has only a few counts. The chain has TRBV7-9 and TRBJ1-2; D ambiguous. The CDR3 runs to 18 residues. V shed 1 base and J shed 6 bases, with 24 bases lying between them. The germline gives CDR1 SEHNR, CDR2 FQNEAQ (reference sequence). CDR3 sequence: CASSLDRPRPGLRDGYTF. DNA of the CDR3: TGTGCCAGCAGCTTAGATCGTCCGCGTCCGGGCCTAAGAGATGGCTACACCTTC.

This clonotype has a handful of counts. This chain uses TRBV12-5 with TRBJ1-1, with D uncertain. The CDR3 spans 11 residues. CDR1 is LGHNT, CDR2 FRNRAP, per germline. Trimming cost V 3 bases and J 11 bases, with 10 bases left between them. For the CDR3, the DNA is TGTGCTAGTGGTTTAGAGGAGAGGGCTTTCTTT. Amino acid sequence: CASGLEERAFF.

This clonotype occurred many times. The V gene is TRBV7-2, the J gene TRBJ1-1, with a tentative D call TRBD1 (6 bases). The V gene's germline CDR1 is SGHTA and CDR2 FQGNSA. The CDR3 extends over 14 amino acids. The ends were cut back, 5 bases at V and 7 bases at J, with 17 bases in the middle. CDR3 loop: CASSSPGGGLEAFF. For the CDR3, the DNA is TGTGCCAGCAGCAGCCCGGGGGGCGGACTTGAAGCTTTCTTT.